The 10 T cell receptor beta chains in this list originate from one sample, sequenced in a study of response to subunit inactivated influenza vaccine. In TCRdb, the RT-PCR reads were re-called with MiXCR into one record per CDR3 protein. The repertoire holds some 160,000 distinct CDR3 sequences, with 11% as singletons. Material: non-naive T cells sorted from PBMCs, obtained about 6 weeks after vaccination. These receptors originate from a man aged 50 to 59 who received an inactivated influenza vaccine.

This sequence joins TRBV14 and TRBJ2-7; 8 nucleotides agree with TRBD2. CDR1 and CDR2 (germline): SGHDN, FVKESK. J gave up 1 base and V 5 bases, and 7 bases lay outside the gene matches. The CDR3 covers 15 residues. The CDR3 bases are TGTGCCAGCAGCGACAGCGGGGGTTTTTCCTACGAGCAGTACTTC. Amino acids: CASSDSGGFSYEQYF.

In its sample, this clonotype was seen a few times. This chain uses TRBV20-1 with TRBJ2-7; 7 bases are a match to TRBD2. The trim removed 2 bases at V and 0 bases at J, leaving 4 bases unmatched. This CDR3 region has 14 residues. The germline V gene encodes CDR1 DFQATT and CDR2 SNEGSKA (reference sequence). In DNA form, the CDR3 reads TGCAGTGCTAGAAGCGGGGACGGCTCCTACGAGCAGTACTTC. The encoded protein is CSARSGDGSYEQYF.

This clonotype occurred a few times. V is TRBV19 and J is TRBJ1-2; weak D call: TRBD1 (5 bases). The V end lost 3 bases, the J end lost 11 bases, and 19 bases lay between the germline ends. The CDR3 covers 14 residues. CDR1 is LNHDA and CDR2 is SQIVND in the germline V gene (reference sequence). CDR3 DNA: TGTGCCAGTAGTATCACCCTATCGGGGGGACCGTACACCTTC. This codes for CASSITLSGGPYTF.

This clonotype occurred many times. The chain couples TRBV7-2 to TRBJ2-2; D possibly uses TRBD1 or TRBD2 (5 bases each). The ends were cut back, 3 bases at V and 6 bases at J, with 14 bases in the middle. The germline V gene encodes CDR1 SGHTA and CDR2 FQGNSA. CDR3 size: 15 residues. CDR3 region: CASSFGATYPGELFF. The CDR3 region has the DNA TGTGCCAGCAGCTTCGGGGCAACGTACCCCGGGGAGCTGTTTTTT.

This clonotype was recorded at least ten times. The CDR3 sequence: CASSLAGQGISPLHF. In nucleotides, the CDR3 is TGCGCCAGCAGCTTGGCCGGACAGGGAATCTCACCCCTCCACTTT. V usage is TRBV5-1 and J usage is TRBJ1-6; 8 bases map to TRBD1. The CDR3 is made up of 15 amino acids. CDR1 SGHRS and CDR2 YFSETQ come from the germline V gene. The V gene end was trimmed by 0 bases and the J gene end by 10 bases; junction bases not matched to a gene: 6. The variable domain in full, completed from reference TRBV5-1 and TRBJ1-6, reads KAGVTQTPRYLIKTRGQQVTLSCSPISGHRSVSWYQQTPGQGLQFLFEYFSETQRNKGNFPGRFSGRQFSNSRSEMNVSTLELGDSALYLCASSLAGQGISPLHFGNGTRLTVT.

The CDR3: CASSHRGYEQYF. The CDR3 bases are TGTGCCAGCAGCCATAGGGGCTACGAGCAGTACTTC. The chain combines TRBV5-6 with TRBJ2-7, with a tentative D call TRBD1 (5 bases). The CDR3 covers 12 residues. Germline V gives CDR1 SGHDT, CDR2 YYEEEE. Trimming took off 4 bases at V and 3 bases at J, with 8 bases between the two ends.

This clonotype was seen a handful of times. CDR3 coding DNA: TGCAGTGCTAGGGGGCAGGGGGCAAGGGAGCTGTTTTTT. It yields the protein CSARGQGARELFF. The genes are TRBV20-1 and TRBJ2-2; 8 nucleotides align to TRBD1. The CDR3 runs 13 residues. Trimming took 3 bases from V and 9 from J; bases not matched to a gene: 6. Germline assignment: CDR1 DFQATT and CDR2 SNEGSKA (reference sequence).

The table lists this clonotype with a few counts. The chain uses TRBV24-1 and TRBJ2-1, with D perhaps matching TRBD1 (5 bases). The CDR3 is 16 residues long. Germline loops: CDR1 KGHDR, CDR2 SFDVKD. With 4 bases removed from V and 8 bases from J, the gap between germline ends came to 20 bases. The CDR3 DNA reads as TGTGCCACCAGTGACACAAAAAGGGCAGGGCTCGATGAGCAGTTCTTC. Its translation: CATSDTKRAGLDEQFF.

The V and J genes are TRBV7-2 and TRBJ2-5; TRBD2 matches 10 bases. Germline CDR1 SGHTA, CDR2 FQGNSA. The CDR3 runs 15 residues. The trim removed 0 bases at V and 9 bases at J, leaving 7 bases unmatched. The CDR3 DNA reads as TGTGCCAGCAGCTTAGCACTAGCGGGGTCCGGGGCCCAGTACTTC. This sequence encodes CASSLALAGSGAQYF. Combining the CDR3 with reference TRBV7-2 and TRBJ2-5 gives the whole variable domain GAGVSQSPSNKVTEKGKDVELRCDPISGHTALYWYRQSLGQGLEFLIYFQGNSAPDKSGLPSDRFSAERTGGSVSTLTIQRTQQEDSAVYLCASSLALAGSGAQYFGPGTRLLVL.

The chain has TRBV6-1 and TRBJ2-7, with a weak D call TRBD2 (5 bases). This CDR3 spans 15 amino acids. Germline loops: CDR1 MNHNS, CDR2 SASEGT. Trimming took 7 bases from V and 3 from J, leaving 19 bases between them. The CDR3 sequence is CASTNSVYRGYEQYF. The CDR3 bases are TGTGCCAGCACCAATTCGGTGTATCGGGGCTACGAGCAGTACTTC.